A selection of T cell receptor beta chains follows, all from one sample in a study of shared clonotypes between healthy human individuals. Using immunoSEQ multiplex PCR, the repertoire was profiled, and TCRdb retains in-frame clones only, with some absent. The repertoire holds some 2,500,000 clones, 80% to 95% seen once, with around 0.37% in the top ten. The sequencing sample was made of naive CD4+ T cells from PBMCs. These receptors came from a man aged 18 to 30 in good health. Some clones in this sample may be carry-over from other donors' samples. Each CDR3 is given with its conserved first and last residue. The order of the fields is V gene, clone size, J gene, D gene, CDR3 protein, CDR3 DNA. The D gene is left open where the match is weak. Size tells how often a clone was seen (once, few, many) or the class of an expanded clone, and some rows leave it out.

TRBV5-6	-	TRBJ1-3	-	CASRSDGGSGNTIYF	TGTGCCAGCAGAAGCGACGGGGGCTCTGGAAACACCATATATTTT
TRBV11-2	-	TRBJ2-2	TRBD2	CASSVSGGTGELFF	TGTGCCAGCAGCGTTAGCGGGGGTACCGGGGAGCTGTTTTTT
TRBV5-5	-	TRBJ2-7	-	CASSLGPGDEQYF	TGTGCCAGCAGCTTGGGCCCGGGGGACGAGCAGTACTTC
TRBV6-6	-	TRBJ2-5	-	CASSSWTGETQYF	TGTGCCAGCAGTTCCTGGACTGGGGAGACCCAGTACTTC
TRBV7-2	-	TRBJ2-3	-	CASSFRGTDTQYF	TGTGCCAGCAGCTTCCGGGGGACAGATACGCAGTATTTT
TRBV4-1	once	TRBJ2-5	-	CASSQEMGAGETQYF	TGCGCCAGCAGCCAAGAAATGGGGGCAGGGGAGACCCAGTACTTC
TRBV4-3	once	TRBJ2-5	TRBD2	CASSQETAGGGETQYF	TGCGCCAGCAGCCAAGAGACGGCGGGAGGAGGAGAGACCCAGTACTTC
TRBV5-1	-	TRBJ2-5	-	CASSLVGGQETQYF	TGCGCCAGCAGCTTGGTAGGCGGTCAAGAGACCCAGTACTTC
TRBV7-2	-	TRBJ2-2	TRBD1	CASSFRTGSGELFF	TGTGCCAGCAGCTTCCGGACAGGGTCCGGGGAGCTGTTTTTT
TRBV15	-	TRBJ2-3	-	CASEGSGTDTQYF	TGTGCCAGTGAGGGGTCGGGCACAGATACGCAGTATTTT